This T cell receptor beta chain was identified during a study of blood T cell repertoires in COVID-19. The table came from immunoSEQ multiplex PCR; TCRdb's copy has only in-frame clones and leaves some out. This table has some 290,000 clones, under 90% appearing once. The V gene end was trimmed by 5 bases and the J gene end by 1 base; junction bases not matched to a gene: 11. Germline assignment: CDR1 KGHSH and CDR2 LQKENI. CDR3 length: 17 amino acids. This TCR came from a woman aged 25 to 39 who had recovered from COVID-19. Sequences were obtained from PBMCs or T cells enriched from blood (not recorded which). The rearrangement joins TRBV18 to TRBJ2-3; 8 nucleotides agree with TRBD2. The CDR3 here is CASSSKVLAVGTDTQYF. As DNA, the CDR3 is TGTGCCAGCTCATCAAAGGTACTAGCGGTCGGCACAGATACGCAGTATTTT. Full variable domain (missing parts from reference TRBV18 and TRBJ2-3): NAGVMQNPRHLVRRRGQEARLRCSPMKGHSHVYWYRQLPEEGLKFMVYLQKENIIDESGMPKERFSAEFPKEGPSILRIQQVVRGDSAAYFCASSSKVLAVGTDTQYFGPGTRLTVL.